These T cell receptor beta chains were read from a single sample in a study of blood T cell repertoires in COVID-19. Libraries were prepared by immunoSEQ multiplex PCR; TCRdb keeps only in-frame clonotypes and omits some of them. Of some 59,000 clones listed, 65% to 85% are singletons. The sample consisted of peripheral blood. These receptors were taken from a man at least 80 years old with active or convalescent COVID-19. Both conserved end residues are part of each CDR3. Fields, in order: V gene, J gene, D gene, clone size, CDR3 protein, CDR3 DNA. D genes are given only for firm matches. The size of a clone is reported for some rows only, either as once, few or many, or as a class for expanded clones.

TRBV5-4	TRBJ2-5	.	.	CASSLPAGETQYF	TGTGCAAGCAGCTTGCCTGCAGGGGAGACCCAGTACTTC
TRBV6-2/TRBV6-3	TRBJ1-5	TRBD1	.	CASSSNDRGSDQPQHF	TGTGCCAGCAGCTCGAACGACAGGGGTAGCGACCAGCCCCAGCATTTT
TRBV4-2	TRBJ2-7	.	.	CASSQARPFLALSYEQYF	TGTGCCAGCAGCCAGGCCCGTCCTTTCCTAGCGCTGTCCTACGAGCAGTACTTC
TRBV7-2	TRBJ2-7	.	once	CASSSAYEQYF	TGTGCCAGCTCTAGCGCATACGAGCAGTACTTC
TRBV6-4	TRBJ2-2	TRBD2	few	CASSEAGDTGELFF	TGTGCCAGCAGTGAAGCGGGAGACACCGGGGAGCTGTTTTTT
TRBV12-5	TRBJ1-4	TRBD1	few	CASGRRGQGGGNEKLFF	TGTGCTAGTGGACGACGGGGACAGGGTGGGGGTAATGAAAAACTGTTTTTT
TRBV3-1/TRBV3-2	TRBJ2-1	TRBD2	few	CASSQGSGGLLYNEQFF	TGTGCCAGCAGCCAGGGTAGCGGGGGGCTGCTTTACAATGAGCAGTTCTTC
TRBV6-5	TRBJ2-3	.	.	CASSYSASPNTDTQYF	TGTGCCAGCAGTTACTCGGCCTCCCCCAACACAGATACGCAGTATTTT
TRBV5-1	TRBJ1-5	.	.	CASSLLQGQPQHF	TGCGCCAGCAGCTTGTTGCAGGGCCAGCCCCAGCATTTT
TRBV18	TRBJ2-3	.	.	CASSPGLFDTQYF	TGTGCCAGCTCACCGGGACTCTTTGATACGCAGTATTTT
TRBV9	TRBJ2-1	TRBD2	medium-sized	CASSVGTSGIDEQFF	TGTGCCAGCAGCGTAGGGACTAGCGGGATTGATGAGCAGTTCTTC
TRBV18	TRBJ2-7	.	.	CASSPPQGIYEQYF	TGTGCCAGCTCACCACCCCAGGGTATCTACGAGCAGTACTTC
TRBV5-4	TRBJ1-2	TRBD1	.	CASSSSTGRTDYGYTF	TGTGCCAGCAGCTCATCGACAGGGAGAACAGACTATGGCTACACCTTC
TRBV20-1	TRBJ1-2	TRBD1	.	CSASRGGAGGYTF	TGCAGTGCTAGTCGAGGGGGCGCAGGTGGCTACACCTTC
TRBV9	TRBJ2-7	.	.	CASSVSARNPGQRTYEQYF	TGTGCCAGCAGCGTATCCGCACGGAACCCGGGACAAAGAACCTACGAGCAGTACTTC
TRBV11-2	TRBJ2-1	TRBD2	.	CASSGTGTSSYNEQFF	TGTGCCAGCAGCGGGACCGGGACTAGCTCCTACAATGAGCAGTTCTTC
TRBV27	TRBJ2-1	TRBD2	.	CASSLWGGSYNEQFF	TGTGCCAGCAGTTTGTGGGGGGGGTCCTACAATGAGCAGTTCTTC
TRBV2	TRBJ1-2	TRBD1	.	CASSPQGDYGYTF	TGTGCCAGCAGTCCACAGGGGGACTATGGCTACACCTTC
TRBV6-5	TRBJ2-7	TRBD1	.	CASSFRDRLDEQYF	TGTGCCAGCAGTTTCCGGGACAGGTTAGACGAGCAGTACTTC
TRBV19	TRBJ2-1	TRBD1	.	CASSRQGRGLNEQFF	TGTGCCAGTAGTAGACAGGGGCGAGGATTGAATGAGCAGTTCTTC
TRBV7-2	TRBJ2-7	TRBD1	.	CASSLGDRDYEQYF	TGTGCCAGCAGCTTAGGGGACAGGGACTACGAGCAGTACTTC
TRBV10-3	TRBJ2-7	TRBD2	.	CAISSPTSGGNYEQYF	TGTGCCATCAGTTCCCCGACTAGCGGGGGGAACTACGAGCAGTACTTC
TRBV7-9	TRBJ2-3	.	.	CASSRTRSAGFTSTDTQYF	TGTGCCAGCAGCCGTACCCGTTCCGCGGGATTCACTAGCACAGATACGCAGTATTTT
TRBV7-9	TRBJ1-1	TRBD1	few	CASSTRQGRSGETEAFF	TGTGCCAGCAGCACTCGACAGGGACGTTCTGGGGAGACTGAAGCTTTCTTT
TRBV5-1	TRBJ2-1	.	few	CASSLRLGDEQFF	TGCGCCAGCAGCTTGCGGCTAGGCGATGAGCAGTTCTTC
TRBV5-1	TRBJ1-3	.	.	CASSSTLRGNTIYF	TGCGCCAGCAGCTCAACCTTGAGGGGAAACACCATATATTTT
TRBV28	TRBJ1-6	TRBD1	.	CASSPGDRASSPLHF	TGTGCCAGCAGTCCCGGGGACAGGGCGAGTTCACCCCTCCACTTT
TRBV18	TRBJ2-5	TRBD2	.	CASSPQDSGAGETQYF	TGTGCCAGCTCACCACAAGATAGCGGGGCCGGAGAGACCCAGTACTTC
TRBV4-1	TRBJ2-3	.	.	CASSQDPEGALGYTQYF	TGCGCCAGCAGCCAAGATCCGGAGGGGGCTCTTGGATATACGCAGTATTTT
TRBV19	TRBJ2-1	.	once	CASSLAYNEQFF	TGTGCCAGTAGTCTCGCCTACAATGAGCAGTTCTTC
TRBV5-1	TRBJ2-1	TRBD2	.	CASSLGLAGGKVGFF	TGCGCCAGCAGCTTGGGACTAGCGGGAGGAAAGGTGGGTTTCTTC
TRBV6-1	TRBJ2-7	TRBD1	.	CASSEGTGGVYEQYF	TGTGCCAGCAGTGAAGGGACAGGGGGCGTTTACGAGCAGTACTTC
TRBV11-3	TRBJ2-1	.	few	CASSLGERTQFF	TGTGCCAGCTCCTTAGGGGAGCGTACCCAGTTCTTC
TRBV5-1	TRBJ2-6	.	.	CASSVQQGSGANVLTF	TGCGCCAGCAGCGTCCAGCAGGGCTCTGGGGCCAACGTCCTGACTTTC
TRBV4-3	TRBJ1-2	.	.	CASSFSGSGYGYTF	TGCGCCAGCAGCTTCTCGGGGTCTGGCTATGGCTACACCTTC
TRBV5-1	TRBJ2-7	.	.	CASSSGLPAYEQYF	TGCGCCAGCAGCTCGGGACTTCCTGCCTACGAGCAGTACTTC
TRBV9	TRBJ1-2	.	medium-sized	CASSYARGGDGYGYTF	TGTGCCAGCAGCTATGCCCGGGGGGGCGACGGCTATGGCTACACCTTC
TRBV28	TRBJ1-2	TRBD1	.	CASSPDRGRGYTF	TGTGCCAGCAGTCCAGACAGGGGGCGAGGCTACACCTTC
TRBV5-1	TRBJ2-3	TRBD2	.	CASSLNSGENTQYF	TGCGCCAGCAGCTTGAATAGCGGGGAAAATACGCAGTATTTT
TRBV2	TRBJ2-6	.	once	CASSVGRSGANVLTF	TGTGCCAGCAGTGTGGGCAGGTCTGGGGCCAACGTCCTGACTTTC
TRBV30	TRBJ1-1	TRBD1	.	CAWKRTRDRNTEAFF	TGTGCCTGGAAGCGGACCCGGGACAGGAACACTGAAGCTTTCTTT
TRBV6-5	TRBJ1-5	TRBD1	few	CASSYRPTGGQPQHF	TGTGCCAGCAGTTACAGACCCACAGGGGGTCAGCCCCAGCATTTT
TRBV6-1	TRBJ2-1	TRBD2	.	CASSGTSGGGYNEQFF	TGTGCCAGCAGTGGGACTAGCGGGGGTGGATACAATGAGCAGTTCTTC
TRBV7-9	TRBJ2-5	TRBD1	.	CASSLSEGQQETQYF	TGTGCCAGCAGCTTAAGTGAGGGACAGCAAGAGACCCAGTACTTC
TRBV3-1/TRBV3-2	TRBJ2-3	TRBD2	.	CASSQAGGSDTQYF	TGTGCCAGCAGCCAGGCGGGGGGATCAGATACGCAGTATTTT
TRBV4-3	TRBJ1-2	TRBD1	.	CASSQDLETGGGGYTF	TGCGCCAGCAGCCAAGATCTTGAGACAGGGGGTGGCGGCTACACCTTC
TRBV19	TRBJ1-6	.	.	CASSSVGNSPLHF	TGTGCCAGTAGTTCCGTCGGGAATTCACCCCTCCACTTT
TRBV5-1	TRBJ2-5	.	.	CASSLPGQETQYF	TGCGCCAGCAGCTTGCCCGGGCAAGAGACCCAGTACTTC
TRBV28	TRBJ2-5	.	few	CASSLASSLETQYF	TGTGCCAGCAGTTTGGCTAGCTCTCTAGAGACCCAGTACTTC
TRBV3-1/TRBV3-2	TRBJ1-6	TRBD1	.	CASSQGQGGYNSPLHF	TGTGCCAGCAGCCAAGGACAGGGGGGGTATAATTCACCCCTCCACTTT
TRBV29-1	TRBJ1-1	.	.	CSAQWRGGNTEAFF	TGCAGCGCTCAATGGAGGGGAGGTAACACTGAAGCTTTCTTT
TRBV14	TRBJ2-1	TRBD2	.	CASSQAGGSGEQFF	TGTGCCAGCAGCCAAGCGGGAGGGTCGGGTGAGCAGTTCTTC
TRBV12-3/TRBV12-4	TRBJ1-2	TRBD1	.	CASTLQGSYGYTF	TGTGCCAGCACCCTACAGGGGTCCTATGGCTACACCTTC
TRBV6-5	TRBJ1-1	.	.	CASRSGQNTEAFF	TGTGCCAGCAGATCTGGACAGAACACTGAAGCTTTCTTT
TRBV7-8	TRBJ1-1	TRBD1	.	CASSFIQGANTEAFF	TGTGCCAGCAGCTTTATTCAGGGGGCGAACACTGAAGCTTTCTTT
TRBV20-1	TRBJ2-7	.	.	CSARALYEQYF	TGCAGTGCTAGGGCCTTATACGAGCAGTACTTC
TRBV7-2	TRBJ1-4	.	.	CASSLGGRATNEKLFF	TGTGCCAGCAGCTTAGGGGGCCGGGCAACTAATGAAAAACTGTTTTTT
TRBV6-5	TRBJ2-7	TRBD1	.	CASSRQGGEQYF	TGTGCCAGCAGCCGACAGGGGGGAGAGCAGTACTTC
TRBV28	TRBJ1-6	.	.	CASIIRDYNSPLHF	TGTGCCAGCATCATCCGGGACTATAATTCACCCCTCCACTTT